The rows below give T cell receptor beta chains drawn from one sample of a study of blood T cell repertoires in COVID-19. The assay was immunoSEQ multiplex PCR, and TCRdb's table has in-frame clones only and misses some. The table records 25,000 to 30,000 clones, 85% to 90% of them present only once. What was sequenced was peripheral blood. The receptor set was obtained from a man aged 70-80 years with acute or convalescent COVID-19. CDR3s include the opening cysteine and the closing phenylalanine or tryptophan. A D gene is named only where the DNA matches it firmly. The size entry is marked missing in some rows and otherwise reads once, few, many or a size class.

j_call clone_size d_call v_call cdr3_aa cdr3_nt
TRBJ2-3 - - TRBV4-2 CASSQEAQRADTQYF TGTGCCAGCAGCCAAGAGGCTCAACGGGCAGATACGCAGTATTTT
TRBJ1-6 - - TRBV18 CASSPQQPFNSPLHF TGTGCCAGCTCACCACAACAGCCGTTTAATTCACCCCTCCACTTT
TRBJ1-5 few - TRBV6-5 CASSRSGNQPQHF TGTGCCAGCAGTAGGTCGGGTAATCAGCCCCAGCATTTT
TRBJ2-5 - TRBD2 TRBV7-9 CASSLSSGMKTQYF TGTGCCAGCAGCTTATCGAGCGGGATGAAGACCCAGTACTTC
TRBJ1-2 - TRBD1 TRBV7-3 CASSLTGTGQGGYTF TGTGCCAGCAGCTTAACGGGGACAGGGCAAGGTGGCTACACCTTC
TRBJ2-7 - TRBD2 TRBV19 CASSISLAGVGEQYF TGTGCCAGTAGTATCTCGCTAGCGGGAGTGGGCGAGCAGTACTTC
TRBJ2-3 - - TRBV4-3 CASSQESKGVTDTQYF TGCGCCAGCAGCCAAGAAAGTAAGGGGGTCACAGATACGCAGTATTTT
TRBJ1-5 - - TRBV4-3 CASNVDCQPQHF TGCGCCAGCAACGTGGACTGCCAGCCCCAGCATTTT
TRBJ2-3 - TRBD2 TRBV24-1 CATRLAGGYVDTQYF TGTGCCACCAGACTAGCGGGAGGGTACGTAGATACGCAGTATTTT
TRBJ1-5 - - TRBV6-6 CASSSRAGPQHF TGTGCCAGCAGTTCCAGGGCCGGGCCCCAGCATTTT
TRBJ1-6 medium-sized TRBD1 TRBV19 CASSISGQGDGSPLHF TGTGCCAGTAGTATTTCGGGACAGGGGGATGGTTCACCCCTCCACTTT
TRBJ2-3 - TRBD1 TRBV2 CASNAGGAVDTQYF TGTGCCAGCAACGCAGGGGGCGCGGTAGATACGCAGTATTTT
TRBJ1-4 - TRBD1 TRBV25-1 CASSELGGDREEKLFF TGTGCCAGCAGTGAATTGGGGGGTGACAGGGAAGAAAAACTGTTTTTT
TRBJ2-1 - - TRBV4-1 CASSPGSYNEQFF TGCGCCAGCAGCCCCGGGTCCTACAATGAGCAGTTCTTC
TRBJ2-5 - TRBD2 TRBV19 CASSTPPGLAGVPGETQYF TGTGCCAGTAGTACTCCCCCCGGACTAGCGGGAGTCCCGGGGGAGACCCAGTACTTC
TRBJ1-3 - - TRBV21-1 CASSTSGASSGNTIYF TGTGCCAGCAGCACCTCAGGGGCGAGCTCTGGAAACACCATATATTTT
TRBJ2-1 - - TRBV28 CASSSFVDLPYNEQFF TGTGCCAGCAGTTCTTTCGTAGACTTACCGTACAATGAGCAGTTCTTC
TRBJ2-2 - TRBD2 TRBV9 CASSVAGGQNGELFF TGTGCCAGCAGCGTAGCGGGAGGGCAGAACGGGGAGCTGTTTTTT
TRBJ1-2 - TRBD1 TRBV7-9 CASSLGTGVYGYTF TGTGCCAGCAGCTTAGGAACAGGGGTCTATGGCTACACCTTC
TRBJ1-1 - TRBD1 TRBV5-5 CASSLGTGGVDTEAFF TGTGCCAGCAGCTTGGGGACAGGGGGAGTGGATACTGAAGCTTTCTTT
TRBJ1-4 - TRBD1 TRBV11-1 CASSPRGGGEEKLFF TGTGCCAGCAGCCCCCGAGGAGGGGGCGAAGAAAAACTGTTTTTT
TRBJ1-2 - - TRBV5-1 CASSPRGMGDGYTF TGCGCCAGCAGCCCCAGAGGGATGGGAGATGGCTACACCTTC
TRBJ1-2 - - TRBV20-1 CSASSADYNYGYTF TGCAGTGCTAGTTCGGCAGACTATAACTATGGCTACACCTTC
TRBJ2-5 - TRBD1 TRBV3-1/TRBV3-2 CASSSRQGGLETQYF TGTGCCAGCAGCTCCAGACAGGGCGGATTGGAGACCCAGTACTTC
TRBJ2-3 - - TRBV28 CASSRAWTDTQYF TGTGCCAGCAGCCGCGCATGGACAGATACGCAGTATTTT
TRBJ2-7 - - TRBV21-1 CASSTSVNEQYF TGTGCCAGCAGCACTAGCGTGAACGAGCAGTACTTC
TRBJ1-1 - - TRBV14 CASSQERGGMTEAFF TGTGCCAGCAGCCAAGAGAGGGGGGGGATGACTGAAGCTTTCTTT
TRBJ2-2 - TRBD2 TRBV9 CASSVGLADLTGELFF TGTGCCAGCAGCGTAGGACTAGCCGATCTCACCGGGGAGCTGTTTTTT
TRBJ2-2 - - TRBV9 CASSVGVSGITGELFF TGTGCCAGCAGCGTAGGCGTGTCGGGGATCACCGGGGAGCTGTTTTTT
TRBJ2-1 - - TRBV5-6 CASSLGIYYTYNEQFF TGTGCCAGCAGCTTGGGTATTTACTACACCTACAATGAGCAGTTCTTC
TRBJ1-2 - - TRBV20-1 CSASSPQSDYGYTF TGCAGTGCTAGTTCGCCACAGTCAGACTATGGCTACACCTTC
TRBJ2-2 - - TRBV3-1/TRBV3-2 CASSLPGTGVPGELFF TGTGCCAGCAGCCTCCCGGGGACTGGGGTCCCCGGGGAGCTGTTTTTT
TRBJ1-5 - - TRBV7-2 CASSLEILRVDQPQHF TGTGCCAGCAGCTTAGAAATATTGCGGGTGGATCAGCCCCAGCATTTT
TRBJ2-7 - - TRBV5-1 CASSLDRGMYEQYF TGCGCCAGCAGCTTGGATAGGGGAATGTACGAGCAGTACTTC
TRBJ2-7 - TRBD1 TRBV5-1 CASSPLGQGSYEQYF TGCGCCAGCAGCCCTTTAGGACAGGGCTCCTACGAGCAGTACTTC
TRBJ2-5 - - TRBV9 CASSTGQKETQYF TGTGCCAGCAGCACGGGACAAAAAGAGACCCAGTACTTC
TRBJ2-5 - TRBD2 TRBV5-1 CASSLGTSSETQYF TGCGCCAGCAGCCTTGGGACTAGTTCGGAGACCCAGTACTTC
TRBJ1-2 few - TRBV4-3 CASSQDATNPNYGYTF TGCGCCAGCAGCCAAGACGCCACTAATCCCAACTATGGCTACACCTTC
TRBJ2-3 - - TRBV7-3 CASSLTPGGDTQYF TGTGCCAGCAGCTTAACACCCGGTGGAGATACGCAGTATTTT
TRBJ2-1 once TRBD1 TRBV13 CASRQGGDEQFF TGTGCCAGCCGACAAGGGGGCGATGAGCAGTTCTTC
TRBJ2-1 once TRBD2 TRBV3-1/TRBV3-2 CASSDTGTSGFNEQFF TGTGCCAGCAGCGATACCGGGACTAGCGGGTTCAATGAGCAGTTCTTC
TRBJ2-3 - TRBD2 TRBV2 CATKNLAGGDTQYF TGTGCCACCAAGAACCTAGCGGGAGGAGATACGCAGTATTTT
TRBJ2-2 - - TRBV7-2 CASRYYRENTGELFF TGTGCCAGCAGGTACTACAGGGAGAACACCGGGGAGCTGTTTTTT
TRBJ1-5 - TRBD1 TRBV7-2 CASSSGQGVYQPQHF TGTGCCAGCAGCTCCGGACAGGGAGTTTATCAGCCCCAGCATTTT
TRBJ2-7 - TRBD2 TRBV15 CATSRGAGAYSYEQYF TGTGCCACCAGCAGAGGAGCGGGAGCCTACTCCTACGAGCAGTACTTC
TRBJ2-3 medium-sized - TRBV18 CASSSNDRLVLTDTQYF TGTGCCAGCTCGTCCAATGACAGGCTAGTACTGACAGATACGCAGTATTTT
TRBJ1-2 - - TRBV7-9 CASSLFSGNGYTF TGTGCCAGCAGCTTGTTTTCAGGGAATGGCTACACCTTC
TRBJ2-7 - - TRBV27 CASSLQGPYEQYF TGTGCCAGCAGTTTACAGGGCCCCTACGAGCAGTACTTC
TRBJ2-1 - TRBD2 TRBV19 CASSFGGSSYNEQFF TGTGCCAGTAGTTTCGGCGGGAGCTCCTACAATGAGCAGTTCTTC